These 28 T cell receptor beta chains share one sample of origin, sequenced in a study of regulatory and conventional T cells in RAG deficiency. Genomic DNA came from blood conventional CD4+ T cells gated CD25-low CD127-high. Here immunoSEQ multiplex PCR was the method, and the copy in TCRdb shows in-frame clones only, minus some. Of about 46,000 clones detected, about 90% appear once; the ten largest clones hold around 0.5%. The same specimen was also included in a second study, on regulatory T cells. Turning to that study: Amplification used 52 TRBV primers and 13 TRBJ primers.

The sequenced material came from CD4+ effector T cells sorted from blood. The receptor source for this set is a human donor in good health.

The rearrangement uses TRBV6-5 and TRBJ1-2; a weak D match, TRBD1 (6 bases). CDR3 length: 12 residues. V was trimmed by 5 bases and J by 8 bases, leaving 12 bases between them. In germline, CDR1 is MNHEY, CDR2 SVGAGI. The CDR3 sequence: CASSTGPRGYTF. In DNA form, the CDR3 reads TGTGCCAGCAGTACAGGGCCTCGAGGCTACACCTTC.

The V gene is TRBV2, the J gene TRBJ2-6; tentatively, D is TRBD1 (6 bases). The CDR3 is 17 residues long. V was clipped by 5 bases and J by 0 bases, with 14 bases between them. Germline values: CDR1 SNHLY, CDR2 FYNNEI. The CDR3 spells CASSPFQGTSGANVLTF. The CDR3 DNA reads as TGTGCCAGCAGTCCATTCCAGGGGACCTCTGGGGCCAACGTCCTGACTTTC.

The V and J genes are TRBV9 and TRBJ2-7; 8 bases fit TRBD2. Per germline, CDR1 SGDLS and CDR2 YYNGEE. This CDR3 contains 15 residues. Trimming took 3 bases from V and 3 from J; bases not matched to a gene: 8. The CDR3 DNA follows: TGTGCCAGCAGCGCAGGAGCGGGAGAGCACTACGAGCAGTACTTC. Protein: CASSAGAGEHYEQYF.

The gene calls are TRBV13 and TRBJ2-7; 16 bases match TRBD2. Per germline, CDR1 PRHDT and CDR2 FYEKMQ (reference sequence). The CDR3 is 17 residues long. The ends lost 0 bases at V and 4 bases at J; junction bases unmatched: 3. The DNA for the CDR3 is TGTGCCAGCAGCTTAGGGGGGACTAGCGGGAGGGCGTACGAGCAGTACTTC. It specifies CASSLGGTSGRAYEQYF.

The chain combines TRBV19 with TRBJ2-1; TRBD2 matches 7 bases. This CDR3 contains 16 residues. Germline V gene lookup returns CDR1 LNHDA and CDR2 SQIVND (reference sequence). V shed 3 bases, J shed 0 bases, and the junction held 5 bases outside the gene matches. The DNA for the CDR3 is TGTGCCAGTAGTATGTGGGGGGGGTCCTCCTACAATGAGCAGTTCTTC. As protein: CASSMWGGSSYNEQFF.

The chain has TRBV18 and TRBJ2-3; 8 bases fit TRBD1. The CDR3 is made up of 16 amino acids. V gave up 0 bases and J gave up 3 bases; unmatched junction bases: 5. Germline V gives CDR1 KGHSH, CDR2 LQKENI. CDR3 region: CASSPPQGARTDTQYF. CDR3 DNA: TGTGCCAGCTCACCACCGCAGGGGGCTCGGACAGATACGCAGTATTTT.

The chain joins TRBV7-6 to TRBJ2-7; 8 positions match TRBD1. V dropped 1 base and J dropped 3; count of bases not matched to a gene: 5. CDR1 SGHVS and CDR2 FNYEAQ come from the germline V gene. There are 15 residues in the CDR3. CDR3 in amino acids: CASSLVAGTGYEQYF. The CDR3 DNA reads TGTGCCAGCAGCTTAGTTGCCGGGACAGGCTACGAGCAGTACTTC.

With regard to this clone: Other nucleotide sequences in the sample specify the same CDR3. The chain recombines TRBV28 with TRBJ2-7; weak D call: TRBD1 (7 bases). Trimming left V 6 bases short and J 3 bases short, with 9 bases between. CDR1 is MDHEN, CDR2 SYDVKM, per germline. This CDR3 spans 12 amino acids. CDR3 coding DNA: TGTGCCAGCAGCAGGGGGGACTACGAGCAGTACTTC. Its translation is CASSRGDYEQYF.

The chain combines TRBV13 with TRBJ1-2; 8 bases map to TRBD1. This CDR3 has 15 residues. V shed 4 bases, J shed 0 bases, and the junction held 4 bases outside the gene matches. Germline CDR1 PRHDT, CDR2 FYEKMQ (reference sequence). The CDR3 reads CASSSRTGTNYGYTF. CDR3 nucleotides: TGTGCCAGCAGCTCCCGGACAGGGACTAACTATGGCTACACCTTC.

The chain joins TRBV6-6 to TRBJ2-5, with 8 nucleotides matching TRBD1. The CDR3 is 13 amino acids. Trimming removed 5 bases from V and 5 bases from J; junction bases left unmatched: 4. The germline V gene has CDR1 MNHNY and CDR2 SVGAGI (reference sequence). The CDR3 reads CASSRQGRETQYF. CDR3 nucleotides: TGTGCCAGCAGTCGACAGGGGAGGGAGACCCAGTACTTC.

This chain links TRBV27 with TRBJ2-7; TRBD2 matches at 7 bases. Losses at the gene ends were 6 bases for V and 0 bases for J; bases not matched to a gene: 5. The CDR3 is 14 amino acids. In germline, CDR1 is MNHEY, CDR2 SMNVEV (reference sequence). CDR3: CASRPSGFSYEQYF. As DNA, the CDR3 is TGTGCCAGCAGGCCTAGCGGATTCTCCTACGAGCAGTACTTC.

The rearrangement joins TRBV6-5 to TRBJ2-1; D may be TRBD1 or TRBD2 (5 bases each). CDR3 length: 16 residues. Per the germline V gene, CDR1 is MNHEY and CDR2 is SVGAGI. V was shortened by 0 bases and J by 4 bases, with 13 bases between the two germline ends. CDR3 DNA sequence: TGTGCCAGCAGTTACTCCGGGACCGGACTGTACAATGAGCAGTTCTTC. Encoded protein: CASSYSGTGLYNEQFF.

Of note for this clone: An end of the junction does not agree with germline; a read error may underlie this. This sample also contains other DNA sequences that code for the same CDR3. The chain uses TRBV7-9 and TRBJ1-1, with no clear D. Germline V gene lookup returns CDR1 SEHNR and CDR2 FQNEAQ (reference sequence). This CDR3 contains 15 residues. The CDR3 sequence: CASSARVGMNTEAFF. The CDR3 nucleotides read TGTGCCAGCAGCGCTCGGGTGGGGATGAACACTGAAGCCTTCTTT.

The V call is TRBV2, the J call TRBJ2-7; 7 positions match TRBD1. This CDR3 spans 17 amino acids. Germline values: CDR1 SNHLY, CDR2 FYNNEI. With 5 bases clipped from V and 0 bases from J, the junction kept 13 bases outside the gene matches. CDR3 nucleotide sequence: TGTGCCAGCAGTACGCCAACCGACAGGGTCTTCTCCTACGAGCAGTACTTC. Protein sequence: CASSTPTDRVFSYEQYF.

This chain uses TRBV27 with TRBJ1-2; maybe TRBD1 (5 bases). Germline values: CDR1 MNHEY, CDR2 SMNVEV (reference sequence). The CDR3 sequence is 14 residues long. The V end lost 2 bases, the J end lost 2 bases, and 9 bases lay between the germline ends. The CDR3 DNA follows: TGTGCCAGCAGTTTACCCAGGGCCAACTATGGCTACACCTTC. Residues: CASSLPRANYGYTF.

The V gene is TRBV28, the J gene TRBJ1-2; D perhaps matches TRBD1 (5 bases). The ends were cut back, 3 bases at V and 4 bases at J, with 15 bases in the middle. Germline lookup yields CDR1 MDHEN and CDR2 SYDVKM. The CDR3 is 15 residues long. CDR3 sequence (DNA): TGTGCCAGCAGTTTTAACCCCCCAGGGAGCTATGGCTACACCTTC. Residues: CASSFNPPGSYGYTF.

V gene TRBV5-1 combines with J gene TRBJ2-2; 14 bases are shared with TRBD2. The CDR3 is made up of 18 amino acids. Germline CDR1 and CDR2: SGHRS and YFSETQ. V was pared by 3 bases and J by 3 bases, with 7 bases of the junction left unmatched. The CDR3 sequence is CASSSRTSGRLDTGELFF. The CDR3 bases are TGCGCCAGCAGCTCCAGGACTAGCGGGAGGTTGGACACCGGGGAGCTGTTTTTT.

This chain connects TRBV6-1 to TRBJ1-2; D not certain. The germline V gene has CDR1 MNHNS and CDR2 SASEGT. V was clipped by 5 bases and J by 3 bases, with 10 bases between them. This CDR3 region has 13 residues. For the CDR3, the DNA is TGTGCCAGCAGTCTAGACACAGACTATGGCTACACCTTC. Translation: CASSLDTDYGYTF.

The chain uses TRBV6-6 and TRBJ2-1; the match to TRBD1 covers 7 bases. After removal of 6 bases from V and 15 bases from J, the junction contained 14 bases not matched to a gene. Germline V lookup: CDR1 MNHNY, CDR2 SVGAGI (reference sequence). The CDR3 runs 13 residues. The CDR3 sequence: CASSSPGQRPPFF. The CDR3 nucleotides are TGTGCCAGCAGCTCCCCGGGACAGCGGCCCCCGTTCTTC.

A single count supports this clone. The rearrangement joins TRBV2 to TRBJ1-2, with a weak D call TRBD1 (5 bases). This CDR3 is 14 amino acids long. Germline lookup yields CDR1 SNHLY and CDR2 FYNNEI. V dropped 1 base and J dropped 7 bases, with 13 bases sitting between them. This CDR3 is CASSEVRQGLGYTF. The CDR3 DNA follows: TGTGCCAGCAGTGAAGTCCGGCAGGGCCTTGGCTACACCTTC.

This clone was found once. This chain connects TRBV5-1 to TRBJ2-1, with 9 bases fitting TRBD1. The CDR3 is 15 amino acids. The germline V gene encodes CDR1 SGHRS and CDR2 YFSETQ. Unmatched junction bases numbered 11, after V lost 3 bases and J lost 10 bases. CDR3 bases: TGCGCCAGCAGCTCACAGGGGGCCGGCATTGAGGAGCAGTTCTTC. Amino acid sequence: CASSSQGAGIEEQFF.

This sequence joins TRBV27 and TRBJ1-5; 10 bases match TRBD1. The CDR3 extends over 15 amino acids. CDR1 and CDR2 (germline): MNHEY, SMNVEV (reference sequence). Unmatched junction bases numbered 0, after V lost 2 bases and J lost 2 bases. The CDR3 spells CASSLGTGGNQPQHF. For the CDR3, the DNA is TGTGCCAGCAGTTTAGGGACAGGGGGCAATCAGCCCCAGCATTTT.

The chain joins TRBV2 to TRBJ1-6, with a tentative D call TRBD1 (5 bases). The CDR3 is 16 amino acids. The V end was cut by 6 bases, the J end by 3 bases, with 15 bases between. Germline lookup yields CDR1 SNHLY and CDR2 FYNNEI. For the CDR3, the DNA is TGTGCCAGCAGCCCCAGGGACTGGTTCTATAATTCACCCCTCCACTTT. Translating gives CASSPRDWFYNSPLHF.

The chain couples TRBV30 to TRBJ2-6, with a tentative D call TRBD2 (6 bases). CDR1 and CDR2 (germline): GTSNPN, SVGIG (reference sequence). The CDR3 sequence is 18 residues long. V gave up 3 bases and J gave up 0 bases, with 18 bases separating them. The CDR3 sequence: CAWRRGRRTSSGANVLTF. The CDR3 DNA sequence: TGTGCCTGGAGGCGGGGACGGCGAACTTCCTCTGGGGCCAACGTCCTGACTTTC.

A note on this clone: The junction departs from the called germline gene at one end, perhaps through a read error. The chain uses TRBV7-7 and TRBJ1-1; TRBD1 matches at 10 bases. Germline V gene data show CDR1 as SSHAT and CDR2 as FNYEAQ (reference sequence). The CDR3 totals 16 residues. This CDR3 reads CASSPDFRDRGTEAFF. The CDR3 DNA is TGTGCTAGCAGCCCCGATTTCCGGGACAGGGGCACTGAAGCTTTCTTT.

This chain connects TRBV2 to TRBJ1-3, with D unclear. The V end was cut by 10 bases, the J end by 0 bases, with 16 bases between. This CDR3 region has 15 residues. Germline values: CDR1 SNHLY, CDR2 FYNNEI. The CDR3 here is CATQKDRHSGNTIYF. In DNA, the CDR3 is TGTGCCACCCAAAAGGACCGTCACTCTGGAAACACCATATATTTT. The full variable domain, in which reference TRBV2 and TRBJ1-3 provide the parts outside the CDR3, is EPEVTQTPSHQVTQMGQEVILRCVPISNHLYFYWYRQILGQKVEFLVSFYNNEISEKSEIFDDQFSVERPDGSNFTLKIRSTKLEDSAMYFCATQKDRHSGNTIYFGEGSWLTVV.

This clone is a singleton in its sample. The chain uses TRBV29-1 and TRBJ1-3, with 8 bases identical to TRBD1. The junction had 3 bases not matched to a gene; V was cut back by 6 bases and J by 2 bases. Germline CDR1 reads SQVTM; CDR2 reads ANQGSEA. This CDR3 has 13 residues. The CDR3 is CSVLDRAGNTIYF. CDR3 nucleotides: TGCAGCGTCCTGGACAGGGCTGGAAACACCATATATTTT.

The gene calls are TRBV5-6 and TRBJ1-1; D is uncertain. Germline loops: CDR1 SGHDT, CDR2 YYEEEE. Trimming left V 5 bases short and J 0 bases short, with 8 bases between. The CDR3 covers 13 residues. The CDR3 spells CASRQVVNTEAFF. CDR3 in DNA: TGTGCCAGCAGGCAGGTCGTGAACACTGAAGCTTTCTTT.